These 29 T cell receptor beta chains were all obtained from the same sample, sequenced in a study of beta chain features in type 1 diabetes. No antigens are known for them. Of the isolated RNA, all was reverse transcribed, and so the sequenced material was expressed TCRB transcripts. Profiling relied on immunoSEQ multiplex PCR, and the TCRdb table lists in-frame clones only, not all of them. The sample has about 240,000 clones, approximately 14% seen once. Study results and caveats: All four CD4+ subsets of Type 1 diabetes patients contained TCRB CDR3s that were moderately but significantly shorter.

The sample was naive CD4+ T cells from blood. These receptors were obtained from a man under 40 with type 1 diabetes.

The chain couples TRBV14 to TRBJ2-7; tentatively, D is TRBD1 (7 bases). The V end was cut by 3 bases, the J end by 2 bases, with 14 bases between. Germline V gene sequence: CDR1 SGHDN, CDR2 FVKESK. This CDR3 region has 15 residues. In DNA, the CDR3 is TGTGCCAGCAGCCAGCGGGACAGCCAAACCTACGAGCAGTACTTC. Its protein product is CASSQRDSQTYEQYF.

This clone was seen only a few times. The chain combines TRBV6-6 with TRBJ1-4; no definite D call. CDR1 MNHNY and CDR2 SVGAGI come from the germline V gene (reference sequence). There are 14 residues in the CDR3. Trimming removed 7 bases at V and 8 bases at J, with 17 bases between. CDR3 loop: CASNDRAAGEKLFF. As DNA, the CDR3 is TGTGCCAGCAATGACCGGGCGGCGGGGGAAAAACTGTTTTTT.

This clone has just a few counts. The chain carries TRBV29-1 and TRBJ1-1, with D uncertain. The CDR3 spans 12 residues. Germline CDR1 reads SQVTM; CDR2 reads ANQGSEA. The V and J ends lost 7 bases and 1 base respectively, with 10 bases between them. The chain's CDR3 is CSATVKNTEAFF. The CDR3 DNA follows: TGCAGCGCCACAGTAAAGAACACTGAAGCTTTCTTT. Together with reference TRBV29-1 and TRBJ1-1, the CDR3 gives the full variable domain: SAVISQKPSRDICQRGTSLTIQCQVDSQVTMMFWYRQQPGQSLTLIATANQGSEATYESGFVIDKFPISRPNLTFSTLTVSNMSPEDSSIYLCSATVKNTEAFFGQGTRLTVV.

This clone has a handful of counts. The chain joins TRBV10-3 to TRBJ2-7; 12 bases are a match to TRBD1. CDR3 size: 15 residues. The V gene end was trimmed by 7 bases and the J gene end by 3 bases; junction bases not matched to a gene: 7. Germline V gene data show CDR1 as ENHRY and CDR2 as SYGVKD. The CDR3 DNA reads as TGTGCCATCACCGCCGGGACAGGGGGCTTCTACGAGCAGTACTTC. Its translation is CAITAGTGGFYEQYF.

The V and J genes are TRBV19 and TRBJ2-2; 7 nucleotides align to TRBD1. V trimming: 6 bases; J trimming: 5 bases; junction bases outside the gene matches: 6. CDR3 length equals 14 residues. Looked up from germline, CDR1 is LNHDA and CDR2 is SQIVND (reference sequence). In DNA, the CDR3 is TGTGCCAGTAGCACCGACAGGGTGACCGGGGAGCTGTTTTTT. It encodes CASSTDRVTGELFF.

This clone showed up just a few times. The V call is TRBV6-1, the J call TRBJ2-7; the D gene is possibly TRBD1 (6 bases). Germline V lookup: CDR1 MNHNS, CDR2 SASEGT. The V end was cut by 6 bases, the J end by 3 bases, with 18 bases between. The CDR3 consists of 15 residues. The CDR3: CASRRTGSSIYEQYF. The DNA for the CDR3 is TGTGCCAGCAGGCGAACAGGGAGTAGTATCTACGAGCAGTACTTC.

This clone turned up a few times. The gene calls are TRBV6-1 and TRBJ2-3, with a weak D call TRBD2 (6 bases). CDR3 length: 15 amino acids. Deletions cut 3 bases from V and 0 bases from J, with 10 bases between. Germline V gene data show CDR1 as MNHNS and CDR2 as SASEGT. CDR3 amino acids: CASSDSGPSTDTQYF. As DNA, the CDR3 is TGTGCCAGCAGTGATAGCGGCCCTAGCACAGATACGCAGTATTTT.

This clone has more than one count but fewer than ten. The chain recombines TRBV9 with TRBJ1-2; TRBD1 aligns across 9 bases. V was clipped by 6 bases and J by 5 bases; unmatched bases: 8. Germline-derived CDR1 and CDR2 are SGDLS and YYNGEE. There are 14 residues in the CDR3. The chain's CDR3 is CASTRTGGGYGYTF. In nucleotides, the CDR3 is TGTGCCAGCACCCGAACAGGGGGCGGGTATGGCTACACCTTC.

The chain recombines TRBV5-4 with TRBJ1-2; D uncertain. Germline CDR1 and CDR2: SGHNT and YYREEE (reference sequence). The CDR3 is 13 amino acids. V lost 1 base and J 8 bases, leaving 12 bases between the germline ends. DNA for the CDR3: TGTGCCAGCAGCTTGTTCCAGGACTGGGGCTACACCTTC. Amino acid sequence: CASSLFQDWGYTF. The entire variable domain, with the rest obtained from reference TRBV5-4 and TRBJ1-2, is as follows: ETGVTQSPTHLIKTRGQQVTLRCSSQSGHNTVSWYQQALGQGPQFIFQYYREEENGRGNFPPRFSGLQFPNYSSELNVNALELDDSALYLCASSLFQDWGYTFGSGTRLTVV.

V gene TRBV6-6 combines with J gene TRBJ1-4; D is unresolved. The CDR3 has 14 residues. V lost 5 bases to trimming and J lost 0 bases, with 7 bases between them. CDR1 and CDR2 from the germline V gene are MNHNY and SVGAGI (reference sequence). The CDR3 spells CASSQTATNEKLFF. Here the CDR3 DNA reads TGTGCCAGCAGTCAAACAGCAACTAATGAAAAACTGTTTTTT.

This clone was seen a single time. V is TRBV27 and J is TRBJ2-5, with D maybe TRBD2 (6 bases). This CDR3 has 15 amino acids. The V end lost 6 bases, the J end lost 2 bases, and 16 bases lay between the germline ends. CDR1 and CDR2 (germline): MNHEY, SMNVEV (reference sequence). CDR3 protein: CASSPLREPQETQYF. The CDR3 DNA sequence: TGTGCCAGCAGCCCTCTCCGGGAGCCTCAAGAGACCCAGTACTTC.

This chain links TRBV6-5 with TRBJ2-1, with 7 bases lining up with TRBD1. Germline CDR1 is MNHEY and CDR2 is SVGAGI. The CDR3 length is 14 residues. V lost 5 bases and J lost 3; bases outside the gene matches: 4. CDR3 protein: CASSRQGFYNEQFF. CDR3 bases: TGTGCCAGCAGTCGACAGGGATTCTACAATGAGCAGTTCTTC.

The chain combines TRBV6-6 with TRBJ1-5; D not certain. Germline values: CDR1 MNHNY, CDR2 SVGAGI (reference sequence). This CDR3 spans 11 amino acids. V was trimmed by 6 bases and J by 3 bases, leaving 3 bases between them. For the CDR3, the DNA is TGTGCCAGCAGCAACAATCAGCCCCAGCATTTT. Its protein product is CASSNNQPQHF.

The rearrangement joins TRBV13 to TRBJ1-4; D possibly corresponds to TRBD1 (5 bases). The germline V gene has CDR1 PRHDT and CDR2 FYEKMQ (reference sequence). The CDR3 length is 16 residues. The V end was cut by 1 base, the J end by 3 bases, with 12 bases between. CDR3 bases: TGTGCCAGCAGCTTAGAGGGCCCGGGGGCTAATGAAAAACTGTTTTTT. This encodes CASSLEGPGANEKLFF.

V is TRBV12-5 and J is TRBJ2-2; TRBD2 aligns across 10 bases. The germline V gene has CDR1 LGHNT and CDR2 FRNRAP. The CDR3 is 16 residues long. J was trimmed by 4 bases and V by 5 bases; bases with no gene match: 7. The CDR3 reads CASGLQAGGSTGELFF. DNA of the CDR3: TGTGCTAGTGGTCTACAAGCGGGAGGGAGCACCGGGGAGCTGTTTTTT.

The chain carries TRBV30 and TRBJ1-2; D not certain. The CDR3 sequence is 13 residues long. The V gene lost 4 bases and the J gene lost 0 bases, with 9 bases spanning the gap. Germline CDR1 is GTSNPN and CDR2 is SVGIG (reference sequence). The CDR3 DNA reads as TGTGCCTGGAACAGCCAGGCTAACTATGGCTACACCTTC. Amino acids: CAWNSQANYGYTF. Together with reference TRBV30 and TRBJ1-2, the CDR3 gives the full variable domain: SQTIHQWPATLVQPVGSPLSLECTVEGTSNPNLYWYRQAAGRGLQLLFYSVGIGQISSEVPQNLSASRPQDRQFILSSKKLLLSDSGFYLCAWNSQANYGYTFGSGTRLTVV.

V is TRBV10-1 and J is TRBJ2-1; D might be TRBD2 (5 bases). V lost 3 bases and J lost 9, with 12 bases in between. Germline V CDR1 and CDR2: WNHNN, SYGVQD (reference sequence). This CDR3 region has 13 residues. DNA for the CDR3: TGCGCCAGCAGTGACCCCGGGATAGGTGAGCAGTTCTTC. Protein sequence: CASSDPGIGEQFF.

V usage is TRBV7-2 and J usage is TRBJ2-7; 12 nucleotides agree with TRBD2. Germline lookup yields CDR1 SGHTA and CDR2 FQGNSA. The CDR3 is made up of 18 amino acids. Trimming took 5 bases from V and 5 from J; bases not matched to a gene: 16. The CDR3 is CASSPQGGLAGPGHEQYF. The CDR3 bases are TGTGCCAGCAGCCCTCAAGGGGGACTAGCGGGTCCTGGCCACGAGCAGTACTTC. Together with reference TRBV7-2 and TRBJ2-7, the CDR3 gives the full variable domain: GAGVSQSPSNKVTEKGKDVELRCDPISGHTALYWYRQSLGQGLEFLIYFQGNSAPDKSGLPSDRFSAERTGGSVSTLTIQRTQQEDSAVYLCASSPQGGLAGPGHEQYFGPGTRLTVT.

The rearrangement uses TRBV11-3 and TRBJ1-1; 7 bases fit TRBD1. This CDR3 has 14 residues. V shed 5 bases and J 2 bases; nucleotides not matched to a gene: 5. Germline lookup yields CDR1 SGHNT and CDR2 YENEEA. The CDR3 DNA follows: TGTGCCAGCAGCCGGGACAGATTCAACACTGAAGCTTTCTTT. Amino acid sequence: CASSRDRFNTEAFF.

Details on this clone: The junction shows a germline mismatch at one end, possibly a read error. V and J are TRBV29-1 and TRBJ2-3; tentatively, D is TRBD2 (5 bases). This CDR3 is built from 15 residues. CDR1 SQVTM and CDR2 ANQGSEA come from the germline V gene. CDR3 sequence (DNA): TGCAGCGTTCAAGAGAGGGTCGAGAAGACAGATACGCAGTATTTT. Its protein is CSVQERVEKTDTQYF.

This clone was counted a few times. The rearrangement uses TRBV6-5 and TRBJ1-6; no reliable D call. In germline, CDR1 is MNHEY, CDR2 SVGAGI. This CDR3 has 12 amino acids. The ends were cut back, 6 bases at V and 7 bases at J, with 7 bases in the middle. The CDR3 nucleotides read TGTGCCAGCAGCGCGGGGAATTCACCCCTCCACTTT. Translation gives CASSAGNSPLHF.

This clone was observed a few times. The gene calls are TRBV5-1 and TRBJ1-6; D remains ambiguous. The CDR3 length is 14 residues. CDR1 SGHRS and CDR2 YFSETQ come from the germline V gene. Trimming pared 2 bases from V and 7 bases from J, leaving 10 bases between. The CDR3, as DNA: TGCGCCAGCAGCTTCCAGACGGGGAATTCACCCCTCCACTTT. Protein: CASSFQTGNSPLHF.

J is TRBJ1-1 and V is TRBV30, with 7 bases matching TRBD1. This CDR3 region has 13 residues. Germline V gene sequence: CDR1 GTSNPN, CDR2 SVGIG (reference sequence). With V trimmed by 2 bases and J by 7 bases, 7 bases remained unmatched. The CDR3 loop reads CAWSLQGLGEAFF. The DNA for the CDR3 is TGTGCCTGGAGTCTACAGGGGTTAGGTGAAGCTTTCTTT.

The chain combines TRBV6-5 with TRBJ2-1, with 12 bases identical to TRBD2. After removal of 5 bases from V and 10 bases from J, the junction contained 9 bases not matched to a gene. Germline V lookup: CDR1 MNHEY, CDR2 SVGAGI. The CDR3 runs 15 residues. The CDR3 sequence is CASSRTSGEGKEQFF. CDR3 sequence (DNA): TGTGCCAGCAGTAGGACTAGCGGGGAGGGCAAGGAGCAGTTCTTC.

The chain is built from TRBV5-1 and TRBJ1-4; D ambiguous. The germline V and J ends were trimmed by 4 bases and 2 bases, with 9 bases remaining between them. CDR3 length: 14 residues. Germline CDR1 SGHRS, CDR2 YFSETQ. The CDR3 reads CASSGQGTNEKLFF. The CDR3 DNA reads TGCGCCAGCAGCGGGCAAGGTACTAATGAAAAACTGTTTTTT.

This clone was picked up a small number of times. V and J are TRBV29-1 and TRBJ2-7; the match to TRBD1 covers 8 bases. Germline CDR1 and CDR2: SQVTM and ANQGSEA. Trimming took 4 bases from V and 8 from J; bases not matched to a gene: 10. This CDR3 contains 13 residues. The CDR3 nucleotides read TGCAGCGTTGTAGGGACAGGAGGGGGTCAGCAGTACTTC. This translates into CSVVGTGGGQQYF.

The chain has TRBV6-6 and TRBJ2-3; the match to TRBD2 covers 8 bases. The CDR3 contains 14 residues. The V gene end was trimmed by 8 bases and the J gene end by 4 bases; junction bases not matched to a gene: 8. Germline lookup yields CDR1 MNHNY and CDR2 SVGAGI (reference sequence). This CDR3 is CASSRGGTADTQYF. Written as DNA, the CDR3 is TGTGCCAGCTCCCGGGGGGGTACCGCAGATACGCAGTATTTT.

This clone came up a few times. The CDR3 DNA is TGTGCCAGCAGCGTAGATGCCAGCTCCTACGAGCAGTACTTC. Its protein product is CASSVDASSYEQYF. V is TRBV9 and J is TRBJ2-7; D not resolved. The V gene's germline CDR1 is SGDLS and CDR2 YYNGEE. CDR3 length: 14 residues. The V gene lost 0 bases and the J gene lost 0 bases, with 7 bases spanning the gap.

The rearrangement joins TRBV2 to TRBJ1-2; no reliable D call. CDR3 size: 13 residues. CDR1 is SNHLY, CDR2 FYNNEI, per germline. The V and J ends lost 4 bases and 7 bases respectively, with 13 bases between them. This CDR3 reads CASSARGKAGYTF. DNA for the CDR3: TGTGCCAGCAGTGCCCGGGGAAAGGCTGGCTACACCTTC.